The 20 T cell receptor beta chains below were found in one sample sequenced in a study of T cell responses to AZD1222 COVID-19 vaccine. Only in-frame clones appear in the TCRdb table, and some are missing; sequencing was by immunoSEQ multiplex PCR. The table lists roughly 90,000 clones, 80% to 90% of them singletons. Sequences were derived from peripheral blood, sampled on day 0 of AZD1222 vaccination. These TCRs come from an adult in good health.

The CDR3 region has the DNA TGCGCCAGCAGCCAAGATGTGGGGGCGGTCAATCAGCCCCAGCATTTT. Amino acids: CASSQDVGAVNQPQHF. The V gene is TRBV4-3, the J gene TRBJ1-5; a weak D match, TRBD1 (6 bases). CDR3 size: 16 residues. Trimming stripped 0 bases from V and 3 bases from J, with 12 bases between. The germline gives CDR1 LGHNA, CDR2 YSLEER.

This clone appeared a single time. V gene TRBV4-1 combines with J gene TRBJ1-6, with D possibly TRBD1 on 5 matching bases. CDR1 MGHRA and CDR2 YSYEKL come from the germline V gene. The CDR3 runs 13 residues. Deletions cut 4 bases from V and 6 bases from J, with 7 bases between. For the CDR3, the DNA is TGCGCCAGCAGCCCGACAGCTAATTCACCCCTCCACTTT. This sequence encodes CASSPTANSPLHF.

The V call is TRBV19, the J call TRBJ2-7; 8 bases align to TRBD1. Per germline, CDR1 LNHDA and CDR2 SQIVND (reference sequence). This CDR3 comprises 12 residues. V lost 8 bases to trimming and J lost 3 bases; unmatched junction nucleotides: 3. The CDR3 DNA is TGTGCCAGTCGGGACAGGTACTACGAGCAGTACTTC. Amino acid sequence: CASRDRYYEQYF.

This clone was counted a few times. The chain has TRBV18 and TRBJ2-7, with 8 bases lining up with TRBD1. V lost 5 bases to trimming and J lost 2 bases; unmatched junction nucleotides: 2. The CDR3 runs 13 residues. Germline CDR1 KGHSH, CDR2 LQKENI. The CDR3 sequence: CASSIQGAYEQYF. The CDR3 DNA reads as TGTGCCAGCTCAATACAGGGGGCCTACGAGCAGTACTTC.

A single count supports this clone. V is TRBV11-2 and J is TRBJ2-1; 7 positions match TRBD2. V gave up 5 bases and J gave up 7 bases; unmatched junction bases: 8. This CDR3 has 14 amino acids. From germline, CDR1 is SGHAT and CDR2 FQNNGV. In DNA form, the CDR3 reads TGTGCCAGCAGCCCCTGGACTAGATCAAATGAGCAGTTCTTC. This sequence encodes CASSPWTRSNEQFF.

The table lists this clone with a few counts. CDR3: CASSLGPVQLFF. CDR3 nucleotides: TGTGCCAGCAGCCTAGGCCCAGTTCAGCTGTTTTTT. The chain is built from TRBV7-9 and TRBJ2-2, with unresolved D. The ends were cut back, 5 bases at V and 12 bases at J, with 13 bases in the middle. Looked up from germline, CDR1 is SEHNR and CDR2 is FQNEAQ (reference sequence). The CDR3 contains 12 residues.

The chain uses TRBV29-1 and TRBJ2-1, with 9 nucleotides matching TRBD2. Unmatched junction bases numbered 8, after V lost 4 bases and J lost 7 bases. This CDR3 spans 14 amino acids. CDR1 and CDR2 from the germline V gene are SQVTM and ANQGSEA. CDR3 sequence: CSVGHPSGMNEQFF. CDR3 nucleotides: TGCAGCGTTGGCCATCCTAGCGGGATGAATGAGCAGTTCTTC.

This clone came up once. The rearrangement links TRBV3-1 (or the pseudogene TRBV3-2) to TRBJ2-1; TRBD2 matches at 7 bases. The trim removed 0 bases at V and 7 bases at J, leaving 6 bases unmatched. The CDR3 is 15 amino acids. The V gene's germline CDR1 is LGHDT and CDR2 YNNKEL (reference sequence). This chain's CDR3 is CASSQELAGVNEQFF. In DNA, the CDR3 is TGTGCCAGCAGCCAAGAACTGGCGGGAGTAAATGAGCAGTTCTTC.

The genes are TRBV27 and TRBJ2-1, with 7 bases aligning to TRBD2. This CDR3 comprises 16 residues. Germline assignment: CDR1 MNHEY and CDR2 SMNVEV (reference sequence). With 5 bases clipped from V and 0 bases from J, the junction kept 7 bases outside the gene matches. The CDR3 DNA follows: TGTGCCAGCAGTATACTAGCGTATAGCTCCTACAATGAGCAGTTCTTC. Protein product: CASSILAYSSYNEQFF.

This chain links TRBV28 with TRBJ1-2, with D unclear. CDR1 MDHEN and CDR2 SYDVKM come from the germline V gene. V was cut by 5 bases and J by 4 bases, with 8 bases left in between. The CDR3 sequence is 12 residues long. The CDR3 DNA sequence: TGTGCCAGCAGTCCGGCGGGCTATGGCTACACCTTC. Protein sequence: CASSPAGYGYTF.

This clone has more than one count but fewer than ten. The V and J genes are TRBV7-9 and TRBJ1-1; D possibly corresponds to TRBD1 (6 bases). In germline, CDR1 is SEHNR, CDR2 FQNEAQ (reference sequence). The CDR3 totals 13 residues. V lost 5 bases to trimming and J lost 8 bases, with 15 bases between them. The DNA for the CDR3 is TGTGCCAGCAGCGCGACAGGTTTCCTGGAAGCTTTCTTT. Its translation is CASSATGFLEAFF. The full variable domain, completed using reference TRBV7-9 and TRBJ1-1, is DTGVSQNPRHKITKRGQNVTFRCDPISEHNRLYWYRQTLGQGPEFLTYFQNEAQLEKSRLLSDRFSAERPKGSFSTLEIQRTEQGDSAMYLCASSATGFLEAFFGQGTRLTVV.

This clone appeared once. The J gene is TRBJ2-2, the V gene TRBV9; D may match TRBD1 or TRBD2 (5 bases each). This CDR3 contains 16 residues. Germline V gene data show CDR1 as SGDLS and CDR2 as YYNGEE. With 0 bases removed from V and 1 base from J, the gap between germline ends came to 10 bases. Here the CDR3 reads CASSVAVGGNTGELFF. The CDR3 DNA is TGTGCCAGCAGCGTAGCCGTTGGGGGGAACACCGGGGAGCTGTTTTTT.

CDR3 loop: CASSQEGANTDTQYF. CDR3 DNA sequence: TGCGCCAGCAGCCAAGAAGGGGCTAACACAGATACGCAGTATTTT. The chain recombines TRBV4-3 with TRBJ2-3; D is perhaps TRBD1 (5 bases). CDR1 LGHNA and CDR2 YSLEER come from the germline V gene. The CDR3 contains 15 residues. V was clipped by 0 bases and J by 2 bases, with 9 bases between them.

This sequence joins TRBV11-2 and TRBJ2-7; D is unresolved. This CDR3 comprises 11 residues. With 4 bases removed from V and 3 bases from J, the gap between germline ends came to 4 bases. From germline, CDR1 is SGHAT and CDR2 FQNNGV. The CDR3 nucleotides are TGTGCCAGCAGCTCCCTCTACGAGCAGTACTTC. Amino acids: CASSSLYEQYF.

The sample holds a few counts of this clone. V gene TRBV7-9 combines with J gene TRBJ2-1, with D possibly being TRBD2 (6 bases). CDR3 size: 16 residues. Trimming removed 1 base from V and 0 bases from J, with 10 bases in between. CDR1 SEHNR and CDR2 FQNEAQ come from the germline V gene (reference sequence). CDR3 protein: CASSLGHGSSYNEQFF. The CDR3 coding sequence is TGTGCCAGCAGCTTAGGACACGGGAGCTCCTACAATGAGCAGTTCTTC.

This clone was detected only once. The J gene is TRBJ2-7, the V gene TRBV6-2 or TRBV6-3, with 9 bases identical to TRBD2. CDR1 MNHEY and CDR2 SVGEGT come from the germline V gene. Unmatched junction bases numbered 5, after V lost 2 bases and J lost 0 bases. This CDR3 comprises 16 residues. Here the CDR3 reads CASSYHGLASSYEQYF. The CDR3 DNA sequence: TGTGCCAGCAGTTACCACGGACTAGCGAGCTCCTACGAGCAGTACTTC.

The chain is built from TRBV5-4 and TRBJ1-1; D possibly corresponds to TRBD1 (5 bases). The CDR3 spans 15 residues. CDR1 is SGHNT, CDR2 YYREEE, per germline (reference sequence). Trimming took off 4 bases at V and 1 base at J, with 14 bases between the two ends. CDR3 protein: CASSGRAGWNTEAFF. CDR3 in DNA: TGTGCCAGCAGCGGGCGGGCAGGGTGGAACACTGAAGCTTTCTTT.

This clone has just one count. The genes are TRBV6-5 and TRBJ2-1, with 13 positions matching TRBD2. In germline, CDR1 is MNHEY, CDR2 SVGAGI. J gave up 10 bases and V 2 bases, and 5 bases lay outside the gene matches. The CDR3 spans 15 residues. CDR3 DNA sequence: TGTGCCAGCAGTTACACTAGCGGGGGGGCCGTCGAGCAGTTCTTC. Translating gives CASSYTSGGAVEQFF.

V gene TRBV7-2 combines with J gene TRBJ2-4, with 8 bases that match TRBD2. V lost 0 bases, J lost 0 bases, and 10 bases stayed unmatched. This CDR3 has 19 amino acids. CDR1 and CDR2 from the germline V gene are SGHTA and FQGNSA. CDR3 region: CASSLALGSGTLAKNIQYF. The CDR3 bases are TGTGCCAGCAGCTTAGCGCTCGGTAGCGGGACGCTAGCCAAAAACATTCAGTACTTC.

The J gene is TRBJ1-2, the V gene TRBV7-2, with a weak D call TRBD1 (5 bases). Germline V lookup: CDR1 SGHTA, CDR2 FQGNSA. V was shortened by 2 bases and J by 8 bases, with 15 bases between the two germline ends. The CDR3 has 14 residues. This CDR3 is CASSLRSGPNGYTF. DNA of the CDR3: TGTGCCAGCAGCTTAAGATCGGGGCCAAACGGCTACACCTTC.